The 8 T cell receptor beta chains below were found in one sample sequenced in a study of regulatory T cells in long-lasting Graves disease. Arm-PCR with iRepertoire HTBI primers amplified the CDR3 regions for these TCR beta libraries. TCRdb ran MiXCR on the multiplex PCR reads and lists one entry per CDR3 protein. The data hold 400,000 to 500,000 distinct CDR3 sequences, with 20% to 25% observed a single time. Time point: persistent/refractory GD, antithyroid drugs over 5 years with positive TRAb. The TCR library used RNA extracted from PBMCs. Sequenced here: peripheral blood mononuclear cells (PBMCs), sampled when the disease was refractory, from a patient treated with antithyroid drugs. These receptors were taken from a female donor with Graves disease.

This clonotype was counted only a few times. One end of the junction fails to match germline, which may point to a read error. The chain links TRBV5-1 to TRBJ2-6, with 8 bases that match TRBD2. Germline values: CDR1 SGHRS, CDR2 YFSETQ. The CDR3 runs 19 residues. The CDR3 protein is CASSPGGLLRSSGANVLTF. The CDR3 nucleotides are TGTGCCAGCAGCCCGGGGGGGCTCCTGCGCAGCTCTGGGGCCAACGTCCTGACTTTC.

Note on this clonotype: A clone one base away is much larger, so this may be a read error. The chain joins TRBV6-2 or TRBV6-3 to TRBJ2-5; D is tentatively TRBD1 or TRBD2 (5 bases each). Per germline, CDR1 MNHEY and CDR2 SVGEGT. This CDR3 contains 14 residues. The CDR3 DNA sequence: TGTACCAGCAGTGAGGGGTCCATCCAAGAGACCCAGTACTTC. Translating it yields CTSSEGSIQETQYF.

This clonotype came up many times. The genes are TRBV28 and TRBJ1-1; perhaps TRBD1 as D (6 bases). Germline-derived CDR1 and CDR2 are MDHEN and SYDVKM. The CDR3 is 14 residues long. The ends were cut back, 6 bases at V and 4 bases at J, with 15 bases in the middle. CDR3 loop: CASSLGGPGTEAFF. The CDR3 region has the DNA TGTGCCAGCAGCTTAGGGGGACCGGGCACTGAAGCTTTCTTT.

This chain connects TRBV5-1 to TRBJ1-5; the D gene is possibly TRBD1 (5 bases). This CDR3 is 13 amino acids long. The germline V gene encodes CDR1 SGHRS and CDR2 YFSETQ. V was pared by 4 bases and J by 7 bases, with 12 bases between. CDR3: CASSMGGEQPQHF. Written as DNA, the CDR3 is TGCGCCAGCAGCATGGGGGGAGAACAGCCCCAGCATTTT. Complete variable domain (other parts from reference TRBV5-1 and TRBJ1-5): KAGVTQTPRYLIKTRGQQVTLSCSPISGHRSVSWYQQTPGQGLQFLFEYFSETQRNKGNFPGRFSGRQFSNSRSEMNVSTLELGDSALYLCASSMGGEQPQHFGDGTRLSIL.

In its sample, this clonotype was seen many times. Here the CDR3 reads CASSFLTSGLNQPQHF. CDR3 DNA: TGTGCCAGCAGCTTCCTAACCTCGGGGCTCAATCAGCCCCAGCATTTT. The rearrangement uses TRBV7-2 and TRBJ1-5; TRBD1 might be the D (5 bases). Per the germline V gene, CDR1 is SGHTA and CDR2 is FQGNSA. Trimming took 3 bases from V and 3 from J, leaving 15 bases between them. The CDR3 consists of 16 residues.

This clonotype was recorded at least ten times. The chain uses TRBV20-1 and TRBJ2-4; weak D call: TRBD1 (5 bases). The CDR3 runs to 13 residues. V was cut by 3 bases and J by 0 bases, with 6 bases left in between. The germline CDR1 and CDR2 sequences are DFQATT and SNEGSKA (reference sequence). CDR3 bases: TGCAGTGCTAGTAGGGGAGCCAAAAACATTCAGTACTTC. It codes for CSASRGAKNIQYF.

This clonotype came up a few times. This sequence joins TRBV11-2 and TRBJ2-2; 8 positions agree with TRBD2. V shed 8 bases and J 2 bases; nucleotides not matched to a gene: 4. The CDR3 totals 14 residues. Germline CDR1 reads SGHAT; CDR2 reads FQNNGV. CDR3 residues: CASRGGINTGELFF. In nucleotides, the CDR3 is TGTGCCAGCCGCGGGGGGATTAACACCGGGGAGCTGTTTTTT.

The rearrangement uses TRBV2 and TRBJ2-7, with D perhaps matching TRBD1 (5 bases). Germline CDR1 is SNHLY and CDR2 is FYNNEI. There are 16 residues in the CDR3. V was clipped by 8 bases and J by 4 bases, with 24 bases between them. The DNA of the CDR3 is TGTGCCAGCGGGGTAAAAGGGGCAGGCCGGTGGTACGAGCAGTACTTC. It encodes CASGVKGAGRWYEQYF.